What follows are 20 T cell receptor beta chains derived from one specimen sequenced in a study of shared clonotypes between healthy human individuals. This table comes from immunoSEQ multiplex PCR, and its TCRdb copy is limited to in-frame clones, with some not included. The sample yields about 680,000 clones, less than 80% seen once. Sequenced material: memory CD4+ T cells sorted from blood. Regarding subset: CD45RA-negative fraction. The receptors here all came from a woman in her twenties or thirties in good health.

In the case of this clone: A much larger clone differs from this one at a single base, so this may be a read error. Other DNA sequences of this sample code for an identical CDR3. The gene calls are TRBV7-9 and TRBJ2-7; 7 bases agree with TRBD2. V shed 5 bases, J shed 0 bases, and the junction held 4 bases outside the gene matches. The CDR3 is 14 amino acids. Per germline, CDR1 SEHNR and CDR2 FQNEAQ (reference sequence). The CDR3 sequence: CASSPQRDSYEQYF. The DNA for the CDR3 is TGTGCCAGCAGCCCCCAGCGGGACTCCTACGAGCAGTACTTC.

This chain joins TRBV28 and TRBJ1-2; D is perhaps TRBD1 (6 bases). The germline V and J ends were trimmed by 4 bases and 5 bases, with 17 bases remaining between them. The CDR3 extends over 15 amino acids. Germline-derived CDR1 and CDR2 are MDHEN and SYDVKM. CDR3 nucleotide sequence: TGTGCCAGCAGTTCTCAACCGGGACAAGGGTATGGCTACACCTTC. It encodes CASSSQPGQGYGYTF.

The chain joins TRBV4-1 to TRBJ2-2, with D perhaps matching TRBD1 (5 bases). The CDR3 has 16 amino acids. The germline V gene encodes CDR1 MGHRA and CDR2 YSYEKL. Trimming cost V 4 bases and J 0 bases, with 12 bases left between them. The CDR3 DNA follows: TGCGCCAGCAGCCCCCGAGACAGCCCGAACACCGGGGAGCTGTTTTTT. Amino acids: CASSPRDSPNTGELFF.

The J gene is TRBJ2-7, the V gene TRBV11-1; TRBD2 might be the D (6 bases). Germline V gene sequence: CDR1 SGHAT, CDR2 FQDESV (reference sequence). Trimming removed 8 bases from V and 7 bases from J, with 21 bases in between. The CDR3 contains 14 residues. The CDR3 DNA sequence: TGTGCCAGCTGCCTGCAGACTAGTCAAGTGGAGCAGTACTTC. Protein sequence: CASCLQTSQVEQYF.

The rearrangement joins TRBV28 to TRBJ2-5; 12 bases are shared with TRBD2. The CDR3 extends over 20 amino acids. The V segment lost 6 bases and the J segment 1 base; nucleotides outside the gene matches: 18. Germline values: CDR1 MDHEN, CDR2 SYDVKM. The CDR3 nucleotides are TGTGCCAGCAGCTCCCGCCGGACTAGCGGGAAAGGGAGGGGCCAAGAGACCCAGTACTTC. Its translation: CASSSRRTSGKGRGQETQYF.

V is TRBV10-3 and J is TRBJ1-2; unclear D gene. V was cut by 11 bases and J by 10 bases, with 17 bases left in between. This CDR3 is 11 amino acids long. CDR1 and CDR2 (germline): ENHRY, SYGVKD. The CDR3 nucleotides are TGTGCCCCTGTAGGGCCAAAGCCCTACACCTTC. Its protein is CAPVGPKPYTF.

The chain employs TRBV7-9 and TRBJ2-5; 11 positions agree with TRBD1. CDR3 length: 14 residues. CDR1 SEHNR and CDR2 FQNEAQ come from the germline V gene (reference sequence). The V and J ends lost 5 bases and 5 bases, in that order; junction bases with no gene match: 4. CDR3 coding DNA: TGTGCCAGCAGCGGACAGGGGGCAGGGGAGACCCAGTACTTC. It translates to CASSGQGAGETQYF.

CDR3 residues: CASSLGRNGYEQYF. CDR3 DNA sequence: TGTGCCAGCAGCTTAGGGCGAAACGGGTACGAGCAGTACTTC. The V and J genes are TRBV11-2 and TRBJ2-7; D unclear. V was cut by 1 base and J by 4 bases, with 11 bases left in between. Looked up from germline, CDR1 is SGHAT and CDR2 is FQNNGV. The CDR3 runs to 14 residues.

This chain uses TRBV28 with TRBJ2-7; TRBD1 aligns across 7 bases. V shed 4 bases and J 2 bases; nucleotides not matched to a gene: 8. Germline-derived CDR1 and CDR2 are MDHEN and SYDVKM. CDR3 length: 15 residues. The CDR3 spells CASSSFDRDAYEQYF. CDR3 bases: TGTGCCAGCAGTTCATTTGACAGGGATGCCTACGAGCAGTACTTC.

The chain carries TRBV5-4 and TRBJ2-1; D is undetermined. In germline, CDR1 is SGHNT, CDR2 YYREEE (reference sequence). The CDR3 length is 16 residues. V was cut by 1 base and J by 5 bases, with 16 bases left in between. CDR3 DNA: TGTGCCAGCAGCTTGAAAGTCTCATCCGACCACAATGAGCAGTTCTTC. Its translation: CASSLKVSSDHNEQFF.

The chain joins TRBV7-8 to TRBJ2-3; 8 bases are a match to TRBD2. V dropped 8 bases and J dropped 1; count of bases not matched to a gene: 8. This CDR3 has 15 amino acids. Germline-derived CDR1 and CDR2 are SGHVS and FQNEAQ. The CDR3, as DNA: TGTGCCAGCGTTCCAGCGGGAGTAGGCACAGATACGCAGTATTTT. Translated, it gives CASVPAGVGTDTQYF.

The chain is built from TRBV4-2 and TRBJ2-1; 11 positions match TRBD2. This CDR3 region has 17 residues. The V and J ends lost 2 bases and 6 bases, in that order; junction bases with no gene match: 9. CDR1 is LGHNA, CDR2 YNFKEQ, per germline. In nucleotides, the CDR3 is TGTGCCAGCAGCCAACCCCAGGGACTAGCGGAGGCCAATGAGCAGTTCTTC. It is translated as CASSQPQGLAEANEQFF.

The V call is TRBV14, the J call TRBJ2-3; D is unresolved. The V gene lost 4 bases and the J gene lost 3 bases, with 14 bases spanning the gap. Germline loops: CDR1 SGHDN, CDR2 FVKESK. The CDR3 contains 15 residues. CDR3 nucleotides: TGTGCCAGCAGCCGAACCCTTGGGGAAACAGATACGCAGTATTTT. Translating it yields CASSRTLGETDTQYF.

The CDR3 DNA sequence: TGTGCCGCAAAGGGGGACTACGAGCAGTACTTC. Its translation: CAAKGDYEQYF. The chain uses TRBV10-3 and TRBJ2-7; TRBD1 might be the D (6 bases). In germline, CDR1 is ENHRY, CDR2 SYGVKD. This CDR3 is 11 amino acids long. Trimming stripped 11 bases from V and 3 bases from J, with 11 bases between.

The gene calls are TRBV6-1 and TRBJ2-5; TRBD1 agrees at 12 bases. The trim removed 4 bases at V and 5 bases at J, leaving 5 bases unmatched. The CDR3 consists of 15 residues. In germline, CDR1 is MNHNS, CDR2 SASEGT. CDR3 sequence: CASSGDRGLMETQYF. CDR3 nucleotide sequence: TGTGCCAGCAGTGGGGACAGGGGGCTTATGGAGACCCAGTACTTC.

The chain combines TRBV27 with TRBJ1-3; D is unclear. The germline V gene encodes CDR1 MNHEY and CDR2 SMNVEV (reference sequence). This CDR3 has 15 residues. V lost 6 bases to trimming and J lost 3 bases, with 15 bases between them. DNA of the CDR3: TGTGCCAGCAGCTCGCTAGTCGGTTATGGAAACACCATATATTTT. As protein: CASSSLVGYGNTIYF.

This clone was seen a handful of times. The chain joins TRBV19 to TRBJ1-5; maybe TRBD1 (5 bases). Germline V gives CDR1 LNHDA, CDR2 SQIVND (reference sequence). The CDR3 has 12 amino acids. Deletions cut 7 bases from V and 4 bases from J, with 8 bases between. CDR3 protein: CASNQGNQPQHF. CDR3 DNA: TGTGCCAGTAACCAGGGAAATCAGCCCCAGCATTTT. Full variable domain (rest looked up from reference TRBV19 and TRBJ1-5): DGGITQSPKYLFRKEGQNVTLSCEQNLNHDAMYWYRQDPGQGLRLIYYSQIVNDFQKGDIAEGYSVSREKKESFPLTVTSAQKNPTAFYLCASNQGNQPQHFGDGTRLSIL.

V gene TRBV28 combines with J gene TRBJ2-7, with D perhaps matching TRBD1 (5 bases). Trimming left V 6 bases short and J 0 bases short, with 12 bases between. Germline V gene data show CDR1 as MDHEN and CDR2 as SYDVKM. The CDR3 sequence is 14 residues long. Here the CDR3 reads CASRRMTASYEQYF. DNA of the CDR3: TGTGCCAGCAGGAGGATGACAGCCTCCTACGAGCAGTACTTC.

J is TRBJ1-2 and V is TRBV5-1; 9 bases line up with TRBD1. This CDR3 comprises 15 residues. V gave up 4 bases and J gave up 4 bases; unmatched junction bases: 8. Germline CDR1 reads SGHRS; CDR2 reads YFSETQ. CDR3 residues: CASSLGTGSGYGYTF. The DNA of the CDR3 is TGCGCCAGCAGCCTAGGGACAGGGTCGGGCTATGGCTACACCTTC. The full variable domain, rest sourced from reference TRBV5-1 and TRBJ1-2, is KAGVTQTPRYLIKTRGQQVTLSCSPISGHRSVSWYQQTPGQGLQFLFEYFSETQRNKGNFPGRFSGRQFSNSRSEMNVSTLELGDSALYLCASSLGTGSGYGYTFGSGTRLTVV.

The chain couples TRBV7-9 to TRBJ1-1; D gene ambiguous. With 2 bases removed from V and 3 bases from J, the gap between germline ends came to 7 bases. Germline V gene sequence: CDR1 SEHNR, CDR2 FQNEAQ (reference sequence). The CDR3 runs to 13 residues. The CDR3 bases are TGTGCCAGCAGCTTACGACGGGACACTGAAGCTTTCTTT. Its protein is CASSLRRDTEAFF.